A single sample gave rise to the 28 T cell receptor beta chains below, sequenced in a study of shared clonotypes between healthy human individuals. Data came from immunoSEQ multiplex PCR; TCRdb stores just in-frame clones and leaves some out. The sample comprises some 550,000 clones, about 97% of which are singletons, and around 0.06% rests with the top ten. The sample taken for sequencing was naive CD4+ T cells sorted from blood. Subset meaning: CD45RA+ positively selected. These receptors came from a woman in her thirties in good health.

The chain is built from TRBV11-2 and TRBJ2-1, with 14 bases aligning to TRBD2. The V gene end was trimmed by 5 bases and the J gene end by 9 bases; junction bases not matched to a gene: 6. CDR1 and CDR2 from the germline V gene are SGHAT and FQNNGV. The length of the CDR3 is 15 residues. CDR3 coding DNA: TGTGCCAGCAGCCCCGGGACTAGCGGGAGCCGTGAGCAGTTCTTC. The encoded protein is CASSPGTSGSREQFF. Combining the CDR3 with reference TRBV11-2 and TRBJ2-1 gives the whole variable domain EAGVAQSPRYKIIEKRQSVAFWCNPISGHATLYWYQQILGQGPKLLIQFQNNGVVDDSQLPKDRFSAERLKGVDSTLKIQPAKLEDSAVYLCASSPGTSGSREQFFGPGTRLTVL.

The chain recombines TRBV5-1 with TRBJ1-1; D gene unclear. Per germline, CDR1 SGHRS and CDR2 YFSETQ. The CDR3 runs 13 residues. V was trimmed by 6 bases and J by 1 base, leaving 10 bases between them. CDR3 DNA: TGCGCCAGCACCCAAGGAGGGAACACTGAAGCTTTCTTT. Its translation is CASTQGGNTEAFF.

V gene TRBV30 combines with J gene TRBJ2-7; D may correspond to TRBD1 or TRBD2 (6 bases each). The CDR3 length is 13 residues. CDR1 is GTSNPN and CDR2 is SVGIG in the germline V gene (reference sequence). V lost 3 bases and J lost 7, with 16 bases in between. The chain's CDR3 is CAWSEGGSREQYF. Written as DNA, the CDR3 is TGTGCCTGGAGCGAGGGGGGAAGTCGGGAGCAGTACTTC.

V and J are TRBV2 and TRBJ1-1; maybe TRBD1 (6 bases). This CDR3 has 14 residues. With 3 bases removed from V and 3 bases from J, the gap between germline ends came to 11 bases. The germline gives CDR1 SNHLY, CDR2 FYNNEI. CDR3 residues: CASSDRGSDTEAFF. DNA for the CDR3: TGTGCCAGCAGTGACAGGGGAAGTGACACTGAAGCTTTCTTT. Supplemented by reference TRBV2 and TRBJ1-1, the full variable domain reads EPEVTQTPSHQVTQMGQEVILRCVPISNHLYFYWYRQILGQKVEFLVSFYNNEISEKSEIFDDQFSVERPDGSNFTLKIRSTKLEDSAMYFCASSDRGSDTEAFFGQGTRLTVV.

This chain uses TRBV25-1 with TRBJ2-2; 10 nucleotides line up with TRBD1. The CDR3 is 16 residues long. Germline V gene data show CDR1 as MGHDK and CDR2 as SYGVNS. J was trimmed by 3 bases and V by 6 bases; bases with no gene match: 7. CDR3 loop: CASSAGTGADTGELFF. CDR3 bases: TGTGCCAGCAGCGCCGGGACAGGGGCAGACACCGGGGAGCTGTTTTTT.

The chain uses TRBV29-1 and TRBJ2-1; D perhaps matches TRBD2 (6 bases). Trimming cost V 7 bases and J 0 bases, with 13 bases left between them. The CDR3 length is 14 residues. CDR1 and CDR2 (germline): SQVTM, ANQGSEA. CDR3 DNA: TGCAGCGCCTCGAGGAGGGTCTCCTACAATGAGCAGTTCTTC. Encoded protein: CSASRRVSYNEQFF.

This chain links TRBV5-5 with TRBJ2-7; D is unclear. In germline, CDR1 is SGHKS, CDR2 YYEKEE (reference sequence). This CDR3 spans 13 amino acids. Trimming shortened V by 3 bases and J by 3 bases, and 10 bases separated the two germline ends. This CDR3 is CASSSTLSYEQYF. CDR3 in DNA: TGTGCCAGCAGCTCGACACTCAGCTACGAGCAGTACTTC.

V and J are TRBV6-4 and TRBJ2-7; possibly TRBD2 for D (6 bases). CDR3 length: 14 residues. The V end lost 6 bases, the J end lost 0 bases, and 12 bases lay between the germline ends. Germline V gene data show CDR1 as MRHNA and CDR2 as SNTAGT. CDR3 coding DNA: TGTGCCAGCAGCGCGGAGGGCAGCTCCTACGAGCAGTACTTC. Protein: CASSAEGSSYEQYF.

This clone was picked up one time. The CDR3 region has the DNA TGTGCCAGCAGCTTAGTGTTGACTAGCGGGAGTGGTTCCTACAATGAGCAGTTCTTC. It specifies CASSLVLTSGSGSYNEQFF. The genes are TRBV7-9 and TRBJ2-1, with 12 bases fitting TRBD2. Germline V gene lookup returns CDR1 SEHNR and CDR2 FQNEAQ (reference sequence). The trim removed 1 base at V and 1 base at J, leaving 8 bases unmatched. CDR3 size: 19 residues.

V usage is TRBV11-2 and J usage is TRBJ1-1; tentative D call: TRBD1 (5 bases). CDR1 is SGHAT and CDR2 is FQNNGV in the germline V gene. Trimming took 5 bases from V and 1 from J, leaving 17 bases between them. The length of the CDR3 is 16 residues. This CDR3 reads CASSRQSGLGNTEAFF. The CDR3 bases are TGTGCCAGCAGCCGGCAATCAGGGTTGGGGAACACTGAAGCTTTCTTT.

The chain joins TRBV5-1 to TRBJ2-5; D is possibly TRBD2 (5 bases). This CDR3 is built from 14 residues. CDR1 is SGHRS and CDR2 is YFSETQ in the germline V gene. V was trimmed by 2 bases and J by 2 bases, leaving 10 bases between them. The CDR3 protein is CASSFGAAQETQYF. The CDR3, as DNA: TGCGCCAGCAGCTTTGGAGCGGCTCAAGAGACCCAGTACTTC.

The sample holds one count of this clone. The CDR3 protein is CASSPGLASETQYF. The CDR3 DNA sequence: TGCGCCAGCAGCCCGGGACTAGCGAGCGAGACCCAGTACTTC. The V call is TRBV4-1, the J call TRBJ2-5, with 10 nucleotides matching TRBD2. The CDR3 runs 14 residues. V was pared by 4 bases and J by 5 bases, with 4 bases of the junction left unmatched. Germline CDR1 and CDR2: MGHRA and YSYEKL.

This chain joins TRBV28 and TRBJ2-7; tentatively, D is TRBD1 or TRBD2 (5 bases each). Germline V gene data show CDR1 as MDHEN and CDR2 as SYDVKM. This CDR3 comprises 17 residues. The V and J ends lost 6 bases and 0 bases respectively, with 21 bases between them. DNA of the CDR3: TGTGCCAGCAGCTACGTCGAAGGCGTGGGGACCTCCTACGAGCAGTACTTC. Its translation: CASSYVEGVGTSYEQYF.

V usage is TRBV27 and J usage is TRBJ2-1; 10 nucleotides line up with TRBD2. The ends lost 5 bases at V and 7 bases at J; junction bases unmatched: 11. Per germline, CDR1 MNHEY and CDR2 SMNVEV (reference sequence). CDR3 length equals 16 residues. This chain's CDR3 is CASSPRGAGGLNEQFF. The DNA of the CDR3 is TGTGCCAGCAGTCCCCGCGGAGCGGGAGGGTTAAATGAGCAGTTCTTC.

The rearrangement joins TRBV19 to TRBJ2-1; possible D gene TRBD1, 6 bases. The CDR3 runs 14 residues. V was clipped by 6 bases and J by 0 bases, with 9 bases between them. Germline CDR1 and CDR2: LNHDA and SQIVND (reference sequence). In DNA, the CDR3 is TGTGCCAGTAGGAGGGGGAACTCCTACAATGAGCAGTTCTTC. Protein product: CASRRGNSYNEQFF.

The chain uses TRBV5-1 and TRBJ2-3; TRBD1 agrees at 7 bases. CDR3 length equals 15 residues. Germline-derived CDR1 and CDR2 are SGHRS and YFSETQ. V was pared by 1 base and J by 0 bases, with 2 bases of the junction left unmatched. The CDR3 nucleotides are TGCGCCAGCAGCTTGACAGGGGATAGCACAGATACGCAGTATTTT. Protein: CASSLTGDSTDTQYF.

V and J are TRBV18 and TRBJ1-1; D is perhaps TRBD1 (6 bases). Germline V gene sequence: CDR1 KGHSH, CDR2 LQKENI. This CDR3 spans 14 amino acids. Trimming cost V 5 bases and J 2 bases, with 12 bases left between them. The CDR3 sequence is CASSDRSDNTEAFF. CDR3 bases: TGTGCCAGCTCAGACAGGTCCGACAACACTGAAGCTTTCTTT.

The chain recombines TRBV19 with TRBJ2-2; the match to TRBD2 covers 14 bases. After removal of 5 bases from V and 7 bases from J, the junction contained 9 bases not matched to a gene. CDR1 LNHDA and CDR2 SQIVND come from the germline V gene (reference sequence). The CDR3 contains 17 residues. CDR3 nucleotide sequence: TGTGCCAGTAGTCACCCGGGACTAGCGGGAGCGGGCGGGGAGCTGTTTTTT. Its protein product is CASSHPGLAGAGGELFF.

The genes are TRBV28 and TRBJ1-2; 12 positions agree with TRBD1. Germline trimming cut 4 bases from V and 4 bases from J; bases unmatched to any gene: 13. The CDR3 has 18 amino acids. Germline V gene data show CDR1 as MDHEN and CDR2 as SYDVKM. This CDR3 reads CASSYSGTGGIESYGYTF. The CDR3 region has the DNA TGTGCCAGCAGTTATTCCGGGACAGGGGGCATCGAAAGCTATGGCTACACCTTC.

This clone appeared once. The chain recombines TRBV2 with TRBJ2-5; 7 bases are shared with TRBD1. Germline V lookup: CDR1 SNHLY, CDR2 FYNNEI. V dropped 2 bases and J dropped 4; count of bases not matched to a gene: 4. The CDR3 runs 14 residues. This CDR3 is CASSERQGRETQYF. The CDR3 region has the DNA TGTGCCAGCAGTGAAAGACAGGGACGAGAGACCCAGTACTTC.

This sequence joins TRBV4-1 and TRBJ2-1, with 12 bases lining up with TRBD2. The CDR3 totals 15 residues. J lost 8 bases, V lost 4 bases, and 6 bases had no gene match. The germline V gene has CDR1 MGHRA and CDR2 YSYEKL. The CDR3 sequence is CASSPPSGRAYEQFF. CDR3 DNA: TGCGCCAGCAGCCCTCCTAGCGGGAGGGCCTATGAGCAGTTCTTC.

The chain links TRBV28 to TRBJ2-7, with 7 bases lining up with TRBD2. The CDR3 has 20 residues. Unmatched junction bases numbered 21, after V lost 3 bases and J lost 1 base. Germline CDR1 and CDR2: MDHEN and SYDVKM. CDR3 protein: CASSLSLIISGEVTSYEQYF. The CDR3 nucleotides read TGTGCCAGCAGTTTGTCCCTCATAATAAGCGGGGAAGTAACTTCCTACGAGCAGTACTTC.

This clone appeared a single time. V gene TRBV2 combines with J gene TRBJ2-5, with D unresolved. V was cut by 5 bases and J by 3 bases, with 4 bases left in between. Germline CDR1 SNHLY, CDR2 FYNNEI. CDR3 length equals 11 residues. The CDR3 region has the DNA TGTGCCAGCAGTAGTGAAGAGACCCAGTACTTC. It codes for CASSSEETQYF.

The genes are TRBV27 and TRBJ2-3; no reliable D call. This CDR3 comprises 13 residues. Germline-derived CDR1 and CDR2 are MNHEY and SMNVEV (reference sequence). The ends were cut back, 2 bases at V and 6 bases at J, with 9 bases in the middle. The CDR3 here is CASSLSGVDTQYF. The CDR3 DNA reads TGTGCCAGCAGTTTAAGTGGAGTGGATACGCAGTATTTT.

V gene TRBV18 combines with J gene TRBJ2-2, with 11 positions matching TRBD2. CDR3 length equals 16 residues. From germline, CDR1 is KGHSH and CDR2 LQKENI. V lost 4 bases to trimming and J lost 5 bases; unmatched junction nucleotides: 6. The CDR3 sequence is CASSRTSGSTTGELFF. CDR3 DNA sequence: TGTGCCAGCTCACGAACTAGCGGGAGTACGACCGGGGAGCTGTTTTTT.

The J gene is TRBJ1-4, the V gene TRBV5-8, with TRBD1 matching over 10 bases. CDR3 size: 16 residues. V shed 4 bases, J shed 8 bases, and the junction held 11 bases outside the gene matches. Germline V gene lookup returns CDR1 SGHTS and CDR2 YDEGEE. In DNA form, the CDR3 reads TGTGCCAGCAGCCGGACAGGGGGAAATGGATGGGAAAAACTGTTTTTT. Its protein is CASSRTGGNGWEKLFF.

This rearrangement joins TRBV7-8 to TRBJ1-5; D is possibly TRBD1 (5 bases). CDR3 length: 17 residues. V gave up 6 bases and J gave up 1 base, with 19 bases separating them. CDR1 SGHVS and CDR2 FQNEAQ come from the germline V gene. The CDR3 region has the DNA TGTGCCAGCAGTCCGGGACTCCCAAAGGGGAGCAATCAGCCCCAGCATTTT. Amino acid sequence: CASSPGLPKGSNQPQHF.

A single count supports this clone. The rearrangement uses TRBV14 and TRBJ2-5, with D possibly being TRBD2 (6 bases). Judging by the DNA end, TRBJ2-7 fits better; the J call may be wrong. The CDR3 has 12 residues. Germline values: CDR1 SGHDN, CDR2 FVKESK. This chain's CDR3 is CAGDSGTDEQYF. The DNA for the CDR3 is TGTGCCGGGGACTCAGGGACCGACGAGCAGTACTTC.